The clone carrying this T cell receptor beta chain was seen a handful of times. What it binds is unknown. The PCR employed 60 Vbeta primers together with 13 Jbeta primers. Sequenced by immunoSEQ multiplex PCR; TCRdb stores in-frame clones only, minus some. The sample has 150,000 to 200,000 clones, 60% to 80% seen once. This sample is part of a study of cytomegalovirus exposure and HLA in healthy donors. General study results and limits: A later analysis appeared to link common viral pathogens to several of the most significant clusters. At a 0.05 false discovery rate, a later analysis found 16,951 TCR beta sequences to be associated with HLA alleles. The classifier reportedly diagnosed cytomegalovirus status with high sensitivity and specificity.

Among the donors, all were healthy bone marrow donors. The specimen was PBMCs. This clonotype was sampled from a man in his late teens or twenties in good health and CMV-seropositive.

DNA of the CDR3: TGCGCCAGCAGTGAGTCGCCCCTGGGACAGGGATTCGAAAAACTGTTTTTT. Its translation: CASSESPLGQGFEKLFF. The V and J genes are TRBV10-2 and TRBJ1-4; 9 nucleotides match TRBD1. CDR3 length equals 17 residues. Germline values: CDR1 WSHSY, CDR2 SAAADI. Trimming cost V 0 bases and J 8 bases; bases outside gene matches: 10.